This T cell receptor beta chain was observed in a study of T cells in Graves' hyperthyroidism and ophthalmopathy. Study-wide background: At initial diagnosis, before any treatment had begun, peripheral blood was obtained.

Germline-derived CDR1 and CDR2 are LGHDT and YNNKEL (reference sequence). The CDR3 runs to 14 residues. The V and J ends lost 1 base and 3 bases respectively, with 10 bases between them. This clonotype was recorded many times. Regions amplified from RNA transcripts were the TCR beta CDR3 regions. Researchers ran a first-round RT-PCR on the TCR CDR3 using the HTBI primer set. TCRdb itself ran the multiplex PCR reads through MiXCR, one entry per CDR3 protein. The data contain under 750,000 distinct CDR3 sequences, around 19% of them seen just once; the ten biggest clones take up 16%. This TCR derives from a woman aged 45-65 years with Graves' hyperthyroidism that later progressed to Graves' ophthalmopathy. The V and J genes are TRBV3-1 and TRBJ2-7, with D hard to call. The specimen was blood. CDR3: CASSQADGLYEQYF. The CDR3 DNA is TGTGCCAGCAGCCAAGCCGACGGCCTCTACGAGCAGTACTTC.